These T cell receptor beta chains were read from a single sample in a study of T cell changes during pregnancy in multiple sclerosis. TCRdb's copy holds only in-frame clones and misses some; the assay was immunoSEQ multiplex PCR. The sample lists 42,000 or so clones; about 85% were seen once. This material consisted of CD4+ T cells from peripheral blood mononuclear cells, taken after pregnancy. Receptor source: a female donor with multiple sclerosis, enrolled in a pregnancy study. The CDR3 runs from the conserved cysteine through the conserved F or W. D genes are given only for firm matches. Expanded clones get a size class; other rows say once, few or many, or leave the size out.

V	D	size	CDR3
TRBV7-3	TRBD2	NA	CASSHSGGSSYEQYF
TRBV6-5	NA	NA	CASSPHLLRGYGYTF
TRBV2	NA	NA	CASSLSVGYTF
TRBV27	TRBD2	NA	CASSLGGGSTDTQYF
TRBV11-3	TRBD2	few	CASSTQRGDNEQFF
TRBV5-1	TRBD1	NA	CASSPGQSPITLHF
TRBV7-2	NA	NA	CASSFSSQTSLYGYTF
TRBV5-1	NA	once	CASSWGTSNTGELFF
TRBV5-3	TRBD1	NA	CARSTGQGGNQPQHF
TRBV19	NA	NA	CASRVEGGFVLANTGELFF
TRBV11-2	TRBD1	NA	CASSPLRGQGTSAEAFF
TRBV6-6	NA	NA	CASVTTGNTEAFF
TRBV6-1	TRBD1	NA	CASSQTGSQPQHF
TRBV5-6	TRBD2	NA	CASSGRNGGAYETQYF
TRBV9	NA	NA	CASSVDPGQTNSPLHF
TRBV5-4	NA	NA	CASSPGLRNTEAFF
TRBV2	NA	NA	CASSEKVGRRGEKLFF
TRBV7-2	TRBD1	few	CASRRDRGAYNEQFF
TRBV21-1	NA	NA	CATGGALHF
TRBV11-1	NA	NA	CASSLFTVQDGTQYF
TRBV2	TRBD1	NA	CASRDRRETQYF
TRBV5-4	TRBD1	NA	CASSSDRGPFEQYF
TRBV14	TRBD1	NA	CASSPGQGYDTQYF
TRBV7-2	NA	NA	CASSPQGGAQPQHF
TRBV7-3	NA	NA	CASSLIAGTTHEQYF
TRBV30	NA	NA	CAWSVSGRNTIYF
TRBV6-6	NA	NA	CASSYSGQYNSPLHF
TRBV10-3	NA	NA	CAIGQAVDTGELFF
TRBV2	NA	NA	CASNRFYGYTF
TRBV6-6	TRBD1	NA	CASSPNRDRGTDTQYF
TRBV18	TRBD1	NA	CASSQNGQGAAQPQHF
TRBV6-1	NA	few	CASSEWAGFTF
TRBV19	NA	NA	CASNRGSSYGYTF
TRBV9	TRBD1	NA	CASSPNPTGYEQYF
TRBV4-1	NA	NA	CASSPPGRETQYF
TRBV27	NA	NA	CASSLEQFGSRTSPLHF
TRBV7-3	NA	NA	CASSLTESREQFF
TRBV5-4	NA	NA	CASSPVLGGGGTEAFF
TRBV7-3	TRBD2	NA	CASRLPGLGETQYF
TRBV19	NA	NA	CASQQGLSGNTIYF
TRBV7-2	NA	NA	CASSSRGGNIQYF
TRBV6-5	NA	NA	CASSYSGMRTYGYTF
TRBV6-5	NA	NA	CASSYSPGLDTQYF
TRBV7-9	NA	NA	CASSPSAGSSYEQYF
TRBV30	NA	NA	CAWTMRGFNNSPLHF
TRBV18	NA	NA	CASSPGGLSLEQYF
TRBV4-1	NA	NA	CASSQDARQAEKLFF
TRBV6-8	TRBD1	NA	CASTDRADQPQHF